The rows below give T cell receptor beta chains drawn from one sample of a study of blood T cells in healthy people across ages. One entry per CDR3 protein results from TCRdb running MiXCR on the 5' RACE reads. The repertoire holds 780,000 or so distinct CDR3 sequences, approximately 25% seen once, with approximately 4% in the top ten. The data also belong to a second study, concerning T cells of mothers and their children.

The source material was blood. The receptors derive from a boy younger than 18 in good health. Both conserved end residues are part of each CDR3. The D gene is left open where the match is weak. Clone size is not always given. Where it is, it says once, few, many or a class for expanded clones.

d_call	v_call	j_call	clone_size	cdr3_nt	cdr3_aa
-	TRBV11-2	TRBJ2-5	-	TGTGCCAGCAGCGGCAGGGGGGACCCACAAGAGACCCAGTACTTC	CASSGRGDPQETQYF
-	TRBV7-2	TRBJ1-5	-	TGTGCCAGCAGCTTAGGGACACAACAGCCCCAGCATTTT	CASSLGTQQPQHF
TRBD1	TRBV4-3	TRBJ2-1	-	TGCGCCAGCAGCCAAGAATATATACTCGGGACAGGGAAAATCCATGAGCAGTTCTTC	CASSQEYILGTGKIHEQFF
-	TRBV4-1	TRBJ2-1	-	TGCGCCAGCAGCCCCTCCCACGGTAGGGGCTACAATGAGCAGTTCTTC	CASSPSHGRGYNEQFF
-	TRBV29-1	TRBJ1-1	-	TGCAGCGGAGGCCTGAACACTGAAGCTTTCTTT	CSGGLNTEAFF
TRBD2	TRBV5-1	TRBJ2-5	few	TGCGCCAGCAGCCTGGGACTAGCGGGGGACCCCAGAGAGACCCAGTACTTC	CASSLGLAGDPRETQYF
-	TRBV5-1	TRBJ2-4	-	TGCGCCAGCAGCTTGAGCTCGGCCAAAAACATTCAGTACTTC	CASSLSSAKNIQYF
-	TRBV10-3	TRBJ2-3	few	TGTGCCATCAGTGAGTCGAGTCAGGGGCCAGATACGCAGTATTTT	CAISESSQGPDTQYF
-	TRBV29-1	TRBJ1-2	-	TGCAGCGTTGAAGAGGGCAGATCCTATGGCTACACCTTC	CSVEEGRSYGYTF
TRBD2	TRBV7-2	TRBJ2-7	-	TGTGCCAGCGGTTCTAGCGGACCCTACGAGCGGTACTTC	CASGSSGPYERYF
TRBD2	TRBV28	TRBJ2-6	few	TGTGCCAGCAGTACCTCGGACGGGACTGGGAGGGGCCGAAGCTCTGGGGCCAACGTCCTGACTTTC	CASSTSDGTGRGRSSGANVLTF